The rows below give T cell receptor beta chains drawn from one sample of a study of T cell responses to AZD1222 COVID-19 vaccine. The assay was immunoSEQ multiplex PCR, and TCRdb's table has in-frame clones only and misses some. The sample records fewer than 75,000 clones, 85% being singletons. Sequences were derived from peripheral blood, sampled on day 0 of AZD1222 vaccination. The receptors come from an adult in good health. The CDR3 runs from the conserved cysteine through the conserved F or W. The order of the fields is CDR3 length, V gene, J gene, D gene, clone size, CDR3 protein, CDR3 DNA. A D gene is named only where the DNA matches it firmly. A clone size is listed for some rows: how often the clone was seen (once, few, many), or a class if it is expanded.

CDR3 length: 12; V gene: TRBV15; J gene: TRBJ2-1; D gene: NA; clone size: NA; CDR3 protein: CATSRDRYEQFF; CDR3 DNA: TGTGCCACCAGCAGAGACAGGTATGAGCAGTTCTTC
CDR3 length: 14; V gene: TRBV5-1; J gene: TRBJ2-7; D gene: NA; clone size: NA; CDR3 protein: CASSNPSGDYEQYF; CDR3 DNA: TGCGCCAGCAGCAACCCGAGTGGGGACTACGAGCAGTACTTC
CDR3 length: 14; V gene: TRBV5-1; J gene: TRBJ2-7; D gene: NA; clone size: NA; CDR3 protein: CASRADAGTYEQYF; CDR3 DNA: TGCGCCAGCAGGGCCGACGCAGGAACCTACGAGCAGTACTTC
CDR3 length: 16; V gene: TRBV11-2; J gene: TRBJ1-4; D gene: NA; clone size: NA; CDR3 protein: CASSLVGGYPNEKLFF; CDR3 DNA: TGTGCCAGCAGCTTAGTAGGAGGGTACCCTAATGAAAAACTGTTTTTT
CDR3 length: 16; V gene: TRBV6-5; J gene: TRBJ1-2; D gene: TRBD1; clone size: NA; CDR3 protein: CASSYARTGLDYGYTF; CDR3 DNA: TGTGCCAGCAGTTACGCAAGGACAGGGTTGGACTATGGCTACACCTTC
CDR3 length: 17; V gene: TRBV18; J gene: TRBJ2-2; D gene: TRBD2; clone size: NA; CDR3 protein: CASSPGLAGLNTGELFF; CDR3 DNA: TGTGCCAGCTCGCCGGGACTAGCGGGGTTAAACACCGGGGAGCTGTTTTTT
CDR3 length: 15; V gene: TRBV15; J gene: TRBJ1-5; D gene: NA; clone size: NA; CDR3 protein: CATSRDSGPEQPQHF; CDR3 DNA: TGTGCCACCAGCAGAGATTCGGGCCCAGAACAGCCCCAGCATTTT
CDR3 length: 13; V gene: TRBV9; J gene: TRBJ1-5; D gene: NA; clone size: NA; CDR3 protein: CASSVGEGLAQHF; CDR3 DNA: TGTGCCAGCAGCGTAGGGGAGGGCTTGGCCCAGCATTTT
CDR3 length: 14; V gene: TRBV19; J gene: TRBJ1-5; D gene: NA; clone size: NA; CDR3 protein: CASKGRASNQPQHF; CDR3 DNA: TGTGCCAGTAAGGGCAGGGCTAGCAATCAGCCCCAGCATTTT
CDR3 length: 16; V gene: TRBV7-2; J gene: TRBJ1-1; D gene: NA; clone size: NA; CDR3 protein: CASSPRQPLASSEAFF; CDR3 DNA: TGTGCCAGCAGCCCGAGACAGCCGCTTGCTTCCTCTGAAGCTTTCTTT
CDR3 length: 14; V gene: TRBV27; J gene: TRBJ1-1; D gene: NA; clone size: NA; CDR3 protein: CASSFSPWGTEAFF; CDR3 DNA: TGTGCCAGCAGTTTCTCCCCTTGGGGCACTGAAGCTTTCTTT
CDR3 length: 16; V gene: TRBV11-2; J gene: TRBJ2-3; D gene: TRBD2; clone size: NA; CDR3 protein: CASSLTRLAGGNTQYF; CDR3 DNA: TGTGCCAGCAGCTTAACTAGACTAGCGGGGGGGAATACGCAGTATTTT
CDR3 length: 14; V gene: TRBV7-8; J gene: TRBJ1-4; D gene: NA; clone size: once; CDR3 protein: CASREGGLAEKLFF; CDR3 DNA: TGTGCCAGCAGAGAAGGGGGGCTGGCAGAAAAACTGTTTTTT
CDR3 length: 14; V gene: TRBV7-9; J gene: TRBJ1-2; D gene: NA; clone size: NA; CDR3 protein: CASSQGGDPQRYTF; CDR3 DNA: TGTGCCAGCAGCCAGGGTGGGGACCCTCAGAGGTACACCTTC
CDR3 length: 15; V gene: TRBV5-6; J gene: TRBJ2-3; D gene: TRBD2; clone size: NA; CDR3 protein: CASSYSGGRGYTQYF; CDR3 DNA: TGTGCCAGCAGCTACAGCGGGGGCCGGGGATATACGCAGTATTTT
CDR3 length: 12; V gene: TRBV2; J gene: TRBJ2-3; D gene: NA; clone size: NA; CDR3 protein: CASRETSRAWYF; CDR3 DNA: TGTGCCAGCAGGGAGACTAGTAGGGCGTGGTATTTT
CDR3 length: 14; V gene: TRBV29-1; J gene: TRBJ2-1; D gene: TRBD2; clone size: NA; CDR3 protein: CSVELPSGVNEQFF; CDR3 DNA: TGCAGCGTTGAGCTCCCTAGCGGGGTCAATGAGCAGTTCTTC
CDR3 length: 14; V gene: TRBV5-1; J gene: TRBJ2-3; D gene: TRBD1; clone size: NA; CDR3 protein: CASSFGQGVDTQYF; CDR3 DNA: TGCGCCAGCAGCTTTGGACAGGGGGTGGATACGCAGTATTTT
CDR3 length: 14; V gene: TRBV5-1; J gene: TRBJ2-7; D gene: TRBD1; clone size: NA; CDR3 protein: CASSLDRASYEQYF; CDR3 DNA: TGCGCCAGCAGCTTAGACAGGGCGTCCTACGAGCAGTACTTC
CDR3 length: 17; V gene: TRBV5-1; J gene: TRBJ2-6; D gene: NA; clone size: NA; CDR3 protein: CASSLATRGNGANVLTF; CDR3 DNA: TGCGCCAGCAGCTTGGCAACGAGGGGGAATGGGGCCAACGTCCTGACTTTC
CDR3 length: 14; V gene: TRBV21-1; J gene: TRBJ1-1; D gene: NA; clone size: NA; CDR3 protein: CASSTRQGGTEAFF; CDR3 DNA: TGTGCCAGCAGCACCCGACAGGGCGGCACTGAAGCTTTCTTT
CDR3 length: 17; V gene: TRBV4-1; J gene: TRBJ2-2; D gene: NA; clone size: NA; CDR3 protein: CASSHSPTDANTGELFF; CDR3 DNA: TGCGCCAGCAGCCATAGTCCGACGGACGCGAACACCGGGGAGCTGTTTTTT
CDR3 length: 14; V gene: TRBV20-1; J gene: TRBJ1-1; D gene: NA; clone size: NA; CDR3 protein: CSASGDTGRTEAFF; CDR3 DNA: TGCAGTGCTAGTGGGGACACAGGGAGGACTGAAGCTTTCTTT
CDR3 length: 15; V gene: TRBV5-1; J gene: TRBJ1-1; D gene: NA; clone size: few; CDR3 protein: CASSPVGARNTEAFF; CDR3 DNA: TGCGCCAGCAGCCCGGTAGGGGCGAGGAACACTGAAGCTTTCTTT
CDR3 length: 14; V gene: TRBV11-1; J gene: TRBJ2-7; D gene: NA; clone size: NA; CDR3 protein: CASKSARAAHEQYF; CDR3 DNA: TGTGCCAGCAAATCAGCTCGGGCAGCCCACGAGCAGTACTTC
CDR3 length: 13; V gene: TRBV9; J gene: TRBJ1-1; D gene: NA; clone size: NA; CDR3 protein: CASSATASTEAFF; CDR3 DNA: TGTGCCAGCAGCGCGACAGCGTCCACTGAAGCTTTCTTT
CDR3 length: 13; V gene: TRBV5-1; J gene: TRBJ2-1; D gene: NA; clone size: NA; CDR3 protein: CASRAGRGMEQFF; CDR3 DNA: TGCGCCAGCAGGGCGGGACGCGGAATGGAGCAGTTCTTC
CDR3 length: 13; V gene: TRBV2; J gene: TRBJ1-4; D gene: NA; clone size: NA; CDR3 protein: CASRGLVVEKLFF; CDR3 DNA: TGTGCCAGCAGGGGGCTTGTGGTTGAAAAACTGTTTTTT
CDR3 length: 16; V gene: TRBV7-9; J gene: TRBJ1-5; D gene: NA; clone size: NA; CDR3 protein: CASSLFGSPKPGPQHF; CDR3 DNA: TGTGCCAGCAGCTTGTTTGGCTCCCCAAAGCCCGGGCCCCAGCATTTT
CDR3 length: 15; V gene: TRBV20-1; J gene: TRBJ1-6; D gene: NA; clone size: NA; CDR3 protein: CSASPTGLAGSPLHF; CDR3 DNA: TGCAGTGCTAGTCCGACCGGACTGGCTGGTTCACCCCTCCACTTT
CDR3 length: 14; V gene: TRBV6-5; J gene: TRBJ1-5; D gene: TRBD1; clone size: NA; CDR3 protein: CASRTGGRHQPQHF; CDR3 DNA: TGTGCCAGCCGCACAGGGGGAAGGCATCAGCCCCAGCATTTT
CDR3 length: 15; V gene: TRBV19; J gene: TRBJ1-1; D gene: NA; clone size: NA; CDR3 protein: CASSIIIGGNTEAFF; CDR3 DNA: TGTGCCAGTAGTATTATTATAGGAGGCAACACTGAAGCTTTCTTT
CDR3 length: 13; V gene: TRBV10-3; J gene: TRBJ2-5; D gene: NA; clone size: many; CDR3 protein: CAISPRGAETQYF; CDR3 DNA: TGTGCCATCAGTCCCAGGGGAGCAGAGACCCAGTACTTC
CDR3 length: 15; V gene: TRBV7-3; J gene: TRBJ1-1; D gene: TRBD1; clone size: NA; CDR3 protein: CASSLRGGGATEAFF; CDR3 DNA: TGTGCCAGCAGCTTAAGGGGAGGGGGCGCGACTGAAGCTTTCTTT
CDR3 length: 14; V gene: TRBV30; J gene: TRBJ1-6; D gene: NA; clone size: NA; CDR3 protein: CACPLESENSPLHF; CDR3 DNA: TGTGCCTGTCCCTTGGAATCGGAGAATTCACCCCTCCACTTT
CDR3 length: 15; V gene: TRBV7-2; J gene: TRBJ2-1; D gene: NA; clone size: NA; CDR3 protein: CASSKASGAYNEQFF; CDR3 DNA: TGTGCCAGCAGTAAAGCATCGGGGGCCTACAATGAGCAGTTCTTC
CDR3 length: 15; V gene: TRBV28; J gene: TRBJ1-2; D gene: NA; clone size: NA; CDR3 protein: CASSTPIGSAYGYTF; CDR3 DNA: TGTGCCAGCAGCACCCCGATCGGGAGCGCCTATGGCTACACCTTC
CDR3 length: 11; V gene: TRBV6-6; J gene: TRBJ2-5; D gene: NA; clone size: NA; CDR3 protein: CASRTVETQYF; CDR3 DNA: TGTGCCAGCAGGACGGTAGAGACCCAGTACTTC
CDR3 length: 16; V gene: TRBV3-1/TRBV3-2; J gene: TRBJ2-5; D gene: TRBD2; clone size: NA; CDR3 protein: CASSQEWGAGQETQYF; CDR3 DNA: TGTGCCAGCAGCCAAGAGTGGGGAGCGGGGCAAGAGACCCAGTACTTC
CDR3 length: 15; V gene: TRBV6-5; J gene: TRBJ2-7; D gene: TRBD1; clone size: NA; CDR3 protein: CASSYTETGGNEQYF; CDR3 DNA: TGTGCCAGCAGTTATACCGAGACAGGGGGGAACGAGCAGTACTTC
CDR3 length: 14; V gene: TRBV5-4; J gene: TRBJ1-2; D gene: NA; clone size: NA; CDR3 protein: CASRGDYAGYGYTF; CDR3 DNA: TGTGCCAGCAGGGGTGACTATGCGGGCTATGGCTACACCTTC
CDR3 length: 15; V gene: TRBV6-5; J gene: TRBJ1-1; D gene: NA; clone size: once; CDR3 protein: CASSYSSGSDTEAFF; CDR3 DNA: TGTGCCAGCAGTTACTCGAGTGGGTCAGACACTGAAGCTTTCTTT
CDR3 length: 13; V gene: TRBV20-1; J gene: TRBJ2-6; D gene: NA; clone size: NA; CDR3 protein: CSASVSGANVLTF; CDR3 DNA: TGCAGTGCTAGTGTCTCTGGGGCCAACGTCCTGACTTTC
CDR3 length: 14; V gene: TRBV4-1; J gene: TRBJ2-1; D gene: NA; clone size: NA; CDR3 protein: CASSQDEGRGEQFF; CDR3 DNA: TGCGCCAGCAGCCAAGATGAGGGACGGGGTGAGCAGTTCTTC
CDR3 length: 12; V gene: TRBV29-1; J gene: TRBJ2-7; D gene: NA; clone size: NA; CDR3 protein: CSVTGEFYEQYF; CDR3 DNA: TGCAGCGTGACAGGTGAATTCTACGAGCAGTACTTC
CDR3 length: 13; V gene: TRBV9; J gene: TRBJ2-2; D gene: NA; clone size: few; CDR3 protein: CASSPSVTGELFF; CDR3 DNA: TGTGCCAGCAGCCCGTCGGTCACCGGGGAGCTGTTTTTT
CDR3 length: 14; V gene: TRBV19; J gene: TRBJ1-6; D gene: NA; clone size: NA; CDR3 protein: CASSIGPWELPLHF; CDR3 DNA: TGTGCCAGTAGTATTGGTCCTTGGGAGCTGCCCCTCCACTTT
CDR3 length: 15; V gene: TRBV7-3; J gene: TRBJ2-5; D gene: TRBD2; clone size: NA; CDR3 protein: CASSLGPAGVETQYF; CDR3 DNA: TGTGCCAGCAGCTTAGGTCCAGCGGGGGTAGAGACCCAGTACTTC
CDR3 length: 15; V gene: TRBV5-4; J gene: TRBJ1-2; D gene: TRBD1; clone size: NA; CDR3 protein: CASSLMTGWGFGYTF; CDR3 DNA: TGTGCCAGCAGCTTGATGACAGGGTGGGGCTTTGGCTACACCTTC